The TCR beta chain described here comes from a study of T cells in Graves' hyperthyroidism and ophthalmopathy. RNA transcripts were the template for amplifying TCR beta CDR3 regions. The HTBI primer set was used in a first-round RT-PCR of the TCR CDR3. TCRdb reprocessed the multiplex PCR reads with MiXCR, giving one entry per CDR3 protein. The profile shows hundreds of thousands of distinct CDR3 sequences, 38% of them singletons. The CDR3 consists of 14 residues. V was pared by 4 bases and J by 1 base, with 13 bases between. Germline V gene lookup returns CDR1 DFQATT and CDR2 SNEGSKA (reference sequence). To note about this clonotype: This clone may be a read error of a much larger clone one base away.

The PBMCs studied were ones that came from about 9.9 ml fresh peripheral blood. What was sequenced was blood. This clonotype was sampled from a man younger than 35 with Graves' hyperthyroidism. The rearrangement links TRBV20-1 to TRBJ1-1; D possibly corresponds to TRBD1 (6 bases). The chain's CDR3 is CSAINRVSNTEAFF. In DNA form, the CDR3 reads TGCAGTGCTATCAACAGGGTATCGAACACTGAAGCTTTCTTT.